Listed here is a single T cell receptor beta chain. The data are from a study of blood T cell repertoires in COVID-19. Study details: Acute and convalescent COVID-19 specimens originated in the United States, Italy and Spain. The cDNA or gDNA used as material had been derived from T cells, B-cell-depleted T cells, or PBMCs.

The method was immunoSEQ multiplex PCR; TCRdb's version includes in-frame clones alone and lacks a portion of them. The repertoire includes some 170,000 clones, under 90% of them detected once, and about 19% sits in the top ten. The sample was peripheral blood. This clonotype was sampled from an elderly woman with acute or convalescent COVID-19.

The CDR3 coding sequence is TGTGCCAGTAAAGGAGGGGGGGACTCACCCCTCCACTTT. This gives the protein CASKGGGDSPLHF. The chain employs TRBV19 and TRBJ1-6, with D possibly being TRBD1 (6 bases). The CDR3 totals 13 residues. The V and J ends lost 7 bases and 10 bases respectively, with 14 bases between them. The V gene's germline CDR1 is LNHDA and CDR2 SQIVND (reference sequence).